Below are 30 T cell receptor beta chains sequenced from a single sample in a study of cytomegalovirus exposure and HLA in healthy donors. The PCR was carried out with 60 Vbeta primers and 13 Jbeta primers. Assay: immunoSEQ multiplex PCR; the TCRdb copy retains only in-frame clones and omits some. The sample lists under 250,000 clones, 85% occurring once. What was sequenced was PBMCs. Receptor source: a woman aged 45 to 65 in good health and CMV-seronegative.

The chain recombines TRBV5-6 with TRBJ2-7; D ambiguous. Trimming stripped 5 bases from V and 3 bases from J, with 12 bases between. The CDR3 runs to 13 residues. The germline V gene has CDR1 SGHDT and CDR2 YYEEEE. DNA of the CDR3: TGTGCCAGCAGGCAAGGCGGAGACTACGAGCAGTACTTC. Its protein is CASRQGGDYEQYF.

This chain uses TRBV29-1 with TRBJ2-1, with 7 bases identical to TRBD2. The V segment lost 6 bases and the J segment 7 bases; nucleotides outside the gene matches: 6. CDR1 is SQVTM, CDR2 ANQGSEA, per germline. The CDR3 length is 12 residues. DNA for the CDR3: TGCAGCGTGTTACTGGGGGGGAATGAGCAGTTCTTC. Translated, it gives CSVLLGGNEQFF.

The rearrangement uses TRBV6-1 and TRBJ2-7, with 9 bases matching TRBD2. From germline, CDR1 is MNHNS and CDR2 SASEGT. The CDR3 sequence is 13 residues long. The ends lost 9 bases at V and 3 bases at J; junction bases unmatched: 6. Here the CDR3 reads CASRVAGDYEQYF. CDR3 in DNA: TGTGCCAGTAGGGTAGCGGGGGACTACGAGCAGTACTTC.

On this clone itself: The junction departs from germline at one end; a sequencing error may be responsible. The rearrangement joins TRBV7-9 to TRBJ1-2; D remains unclear. The length of the CDR3 is 12 residues. The germline CDR1 and CDR2 sequences are SEHNR and FQNEAQ (reference sequence). The CDR3 loop is CSSSLVSDGYTF. CDR3 DNA: TGTTCCAGCAGCTTAGTTTCCGATGGCTACACCTTC.

This clone has only one observation. The chain combines TRBV2 with TRBJ1-3, with unresolved D. Trimming removed 6 bases from V and 0 bases from J, with 12 bases in between. CDR3 length: 15 amino acids. Germline values: CDR1 SNHLY, CDR2 FYNNEI. The CDR3 bases are TGTGCCAGCAGCGCCGGACTGATCTCTGGAAACACCATATATTTT. Residues: CASSAGLISGNTIYF.

The chain is built from TRBV15 and TRBJ2-7; D may be TRBD2 (5 bases). The CDR3 contains 12 residues. From germline, CDR1 is LNHNV and CDR2 YYDKDF (reference sequence). V was pared by 3 bases and J by 3 bases, with 6 bases between. CDR3 amino acids: CATSRDFYEQYF. DNA for the CDR3: TGTGCCACCAGCAGGGACTTCTACGAGCAGTACTTC. Variable domain in full (rest from reference TRBV15 and TRBJ2-7): DAMVIQNPRYQVTQFGKPVTLSCSQTLNHNVMYWYQQKSSQAPKLLFHYYDKDFNNEADTPDNFQSRRPNTSFCFLDIRSPGLGDTAMYLCATSRDFYEQYFGPGTRLTVT.

The chain employs TRBV4-2 and TRBJ1-6; 9 positions match TRBD1. The CDR3 extends over 18 amino acids. Germline loops: CDR1 LGHNA, CDR2 YNFKEQ. V gave up 3 bases and J gave up 9 bases; unmatched junction bases: 15. CDR3 DNA: TGTGCCAGCAGCCATCATACCCGGGACAGGGTGGGATTTTCACCCCTCCACTTT. Its translation: CASSHHTRDRVGFSPLHF.

The chain has TRBV13 and TRBJ2-3; a weak D match, TRBD2 (6 bases). Germline CDR1 reads PRHDT; CDR2 reads FYEKMQ (reference sequence). The CDR3 has 14 amino acids. V shed 5 bases and J shed 5 bases, with 14 bases lying between them. Written as DNA, the CDR3 is TGTGCCAGCAGCCTCGGGACTTACGTAGATACGCAGTATTTT. It translates to CASSLGTYVDTQYF.

DNA of the CDR3: TGTGCCAGCAGCCCTTATGTTAGCGGGACCGATGAGCAGTTCTTC. Its protein is CASSPYVSGTDEQFF. The J gene is TRBJ2-1, the V gene TRBV11-2, with TRBD2 identical over 8 bases. The germline gives CDR1 SGHAT, CDR2 FQNNGV. CDR3 size: 15 residues. V trimming: 5 bases; J trimming: 8 bases; junction bases outside the gene matches: 11.

The V gene is TRBV4-3, the J gene TRBJ1-2, with 7 bases aligning to TRBD1. The CDR3 sequence is 15 residues long. The V gene end was trimmed by 4 bases and the J gene end by 5 bases; junction bases not matched to a gene: 10. The germline V gene has CDR1 LGHNA and CDR2 YSLEER. CDR3 loop: CASSPSDRREYGYTF. The CDR3 coding sequence is TGCGCCAGCAGCCCTTCGGACAGGCGCGAGTATGGCTACACCTTC.

The chain couples TRBV13 to TRBJ1-4; 8 nucleotides align to TRBD1. The CDR3 is 16 residues long. Losses at the gene ends were 5 bases for V and 1 base for J; bases not matched to a gene: 6. The germline V gene encodes CDR1 PRHDT and CDR2 FYEKMQ (reference sequence). The CDR3 DNA follows: TGTGCCAGCAGCCCCGGACAGGGCCTAACTAATGAAAAACTGTTTTTT. Its protein is CASSPGQGLTNEKLFF.

This rearrangement joins TRBV12-5 to TRBJ1-2; a weak D match, TRBD1 (5 bases). Germline CDR1 and CDR2: LGHNT and FRNRAP. V shed 6 bases and J shed 3 bases, with 14 bases lying between them. The CDR3 totals 14 residues. CDR3 DNA: TGTGCTAGTGGCCCCAGGGCCTCTGACTATGGCTACACCTTC. Amino acids: CASGPRASDYGYTF.

V is TRBV6-6 and J is TRBJ1-1, with D perhaps TRBD1 (6 bases). Germline V gene sequence: CDR1 MNHNY, CDR2 SVGAGI (reference sequence). CDR3 size: 12 residues. Trimming removed 5 bases at V and 7 bases at J, with 11 bases between. The DNA for the CDR3 is TGTGCCAGCAGTGCAGGGGTTGATGAAGCTTTCTTT. Translating it yields CASSAGVDEAFF.

The V and J genes are TRBV19 and TRBJ1-1; possible D gene TRBD1, 5 bases. Deletions cut 7 bases from V and 0 bases from J, with 15 bases between. This CDR3 has 15 residues. Germline values: CDR1 LNHDA, CDR2 SQIVND (reference sequence). The CDR3 loop reads CASNDAGIMNTEAFF. The CDR3 nucleotides read TGTGCCAGTAACGACGCAGGGATTATGAACACTGAAGCTTTCTTT. The variable domain in full, completed from reference TRBV19 and TRBJ1-1, reads DGGITQSPKYLFRKEGQNVTLSCEQNLNHDAMYWYRQDPGQGLRLIYYSQIVNDFQKGDIAEGYSVSREKKESFPLTVTSAQKNPTAFYLCASNDAGIMNTEAFFGQGTRLTVV.

The chain employs TRBV5-4 and TRBJ2-7, with 7 bases matching TRBD1. Trimming removed 1 base from V and 2 bases from J; junction bases left unmatched: 9. Looked up from germline, CDR1 is SGHNT and CDR2 is YYREEE (reference sequence). This CDR3 comprises 16 residues. The CDR3 region has the DNA TGTGCCAGCAGCTTGACCCTGGGACAGAGGGCCTACGAGCAGTACTTC. It encodes CASSLTLGQRAYEQYF.

The chain combines TRBV30 with TRBJ2-1; TRBD2 matches 12 bases. V shed 3 bases and J 0 bases; nucleotides not matched to a gene: 9. The CDR3 extends over 18 amino acids. Germline CDR1 reads GTSNPN; CDR2 reads SVGIG (reference sequence). The CDR3 coding sequence is TGTGCCTGGAGCTCGGGACTAGCGGGTACACTCTCCTACAATGAGCAGTTCTTC. It codes for CAWSSGLAGTLSYNEQFF.

The chain couples TRBV7-2 to TRBJ2-1; 8 bases line up with TRBD1. The CDR3 extends over 16 amino acids. V was clipped by 3 bases and J by 7 bases; unmatched bases: 11. CDR1 is SGHTA, CDR2 FQGNSA, per germline. The CDR3 reads CASSLWPHRTGNEQFF. CDR3 nucleotide sequence: TGTGCCAGCAGCTTGTGGCCACACAGGACAGGGAATGAGCAGTTCTTC.

The chain links TRBV18 to TRBJ1-4; no firm D call. Trimming removed 0 bases from V and 8 bases from J, with 13 bases in between. This CDR3 has 15 residues. Germline V gives CDR1 KGHSH, CDR2 LQKENI. CDR3 amino acids: CASSPPGQVGEKLFF. In DNA form, the CDR3 reads TGTGCCAGCTCACCACCCGGTCAGGTTGGCGAAAAACTGTTTTTT. The whole variable domain, filled in from reference TRBV18 and TRBJ1-4, reads NAGVMQNPRHLVRRRGQEARLRCSPMKGHSHVYWYRQLPEEGLKFMVYLQKENIIDESGMPKERFSAEFPKEGPSILRIQQVVRGDSAAYFCASSPPGQVGEKLFFGSGTQLSVL.

The count of this clone is one. The rearrangement uses TRBV28 and TRBJ2-7; possible D gene TRBD1, 5 bases. Trimming pared 3 bases from V and 0 bases from J, leaving 12 bases between. This CDR3 comprises 15 residues. Germline V CDR1 and CDR2: MDHEN, SYDVKM. The CDR3 DNA is TGTGCCAGCAGTTTTAGGGGTTCGAGCTCCTACGAGCAGTACTTC. This codes for CASSFRGSSSYEQYF. The entire variable domain, with the rest obtained from reference TRBV28 and TRBJ2-7, is as follows: DVKVTQSSRYLVKRTGEKVFLECVQDMDHENMFWYRQDPGLGLRLIYFSYDVKMKEKGDIPEGYSVSREKKERFSLILESASTNQTSMYLCASSFRGSSSYEQYFGPGTRLTVT.

CDR3: CASSPDTATNEKLFF. CDR3 in DNA: TGTGCCAGCAGTCCAGACACCGCAACTAATGAAAAACTGTTTTTT. This rearrangement joins TRBV6-1 to TRBJ1-4; D unresolved. Trimming removed 5 bases at V and 0 bases at J, with 10 bases between. CDR1 and CDR2 from the germline V gene are MNHNS and SASEGT. The CDR3 has 15 amino acids.

The V call is TRBV6-6, the J call TRBJ2-5; weak D call: TRBD2 (6 bases). Gene TRBJ2-7 matches the end of the DNA better, so the J call may be wrong. The CDR3 is made up of 13 amino acids. The germline V gene has CDR1 MNHNY and CDR2 SVGAGI (reference sequence). CDR3 bases: TGTGCCAGCAGCCGCGGGAATTCCTACGAGCAGTACTTC. Translated, it gives CASSRGNSYEQYF.

This clone was observed a handful of times. V and J are TRBV7-2 and TRBJ1-2; TRBD1 might be the D (5 bases). The CDR3 runs 13 residues. Trimming left V 2 bases short and J 8 bases short, with 12 bases between. Germline assignment: CDR1 SGHTA and CDR2 FQGNSA. CDR3 protein: CASSLNGGTGYTF. CDR3 nucleotides: TGTGCCAGCAGCTTAAACGGGGGGACCGGCTACACCTTC.

The J gene is TRBJ1-4, the V gene TRBV5-1; no clear D. From germline, CDR1 is SGHRS and CDR2 YFSETQ. This CDR3 is 15 amino acids long. V was trimmed by 0 bases and J by 4 bases, leaving 10 bases between them. The CDR3 DNA follows: TGCGCCAGCAGCTTGGCCGGAGAGAATAATGAAAAACTGTTTTTT. Translated, it gives CASSLAGENNEKLFF.

The CDR3 sequence is CASSPTSGVLRQETQYF. Here the CDR3 DNA reads TGCGCCAGCAGTCCGACTAGCGGGGTCCTGCGCCAAGAGACCCAGTACTTC. The V call is TRBV10-1, the J call TRBJ2-5; the match to TRBD2 covers 11 bases. V shed 5 bases and J 1 base; nucleotides not matched to a gene: 9. This CDR3 region has 17 residues. The germline V gene encodes CDR1 WNHNN and CDR2 SYGVQD (reference sequence).

The genes are TRBV6-5 and TRBJ2-7; 10 bases are a match to TRBD1. CDR3 length: 15 amino acids. Germline CDR1 is MNHEY and CDR2 is SVGAGI. The V and J ends lost 5 bases and 2 bases, in that order; junction bases with no gene match: 6. The CDR3 sequence is CASSLSGTGAYEQYF. CDR3 sequence (DNA): TGTGCCAGCAGTCTGTCCGGGACAGGGGCCTACGAGCAGTACTTC.

V is TRBV2 and J is TRBJ1-2, with D possibly being TRBD1 (5 bases). Trimming pared 6 bases from V and 3 bases from J, leaving 11 bases between. CDR1 and CDR2 from the germline V gene are SNHLY and FYNNEI. The CDR3 has 13 amino acids. In nucleotides, the CDR3 is TGTGCCAGCAGGGAGGGGCGCGACTATGGCTACACCTTC. This sequence encodes CASREGRDYGYTF.

The chain couples TRBV9 to TRBJ2-2; TRBD2 matches 15 bases. V shed 3 bases, J shed 5 bases, and the junction held 5 bases outside the gene matches. Germline CDR1 is SGDLS and CDR2 is YYNGEE. The CDR3 length is 17 residues. The CDR3: CASSDGLAGGQTGELFF. In DNA form, the CDR3 reads TGTGCCAGCAGCGACGGACTAGCGGGAGGGCAGACCGGGGAGCTGTTTTTT.

The sample holds one count of this clone. This rearrangement joins TRBV28 to TRBJ2-3, with 13 bases matching TRBD2. Per the germline V gene, CDR1 is MDHEN and CDR2 is SYDVKM. The CDR3 extends over 14 amino acids. V lost 5 bases and J lost 6; bases outside the gene matches: 2. The CDR3 DNA reads TGTGCCAGCAGTACGGGACTAGCGGGGGATACGCAGTATTTT. It yields the protein CASSTGLAGDTQYF.

This chain joins TRBV7-2 and TRBJ1-2; D may be TRBD1 (5 bases). The germline V gene has CDR1 SGHTA and CDR2 FQGNSA. V was clipped by 5 bases and J by 5 bases, with 15 bases between them. CDR3 length: 14 amino acids. The CDR3 DNA reads as TGTGCCAGCAGCCACTCGGGGAGGGGATATGGCTACACCTTC. Encoded protein: CASSHSGRGYGYTF.

The CDR3 DNA is TGCAGCGTTGGCCGGGACATAGCCTTCAATGAGCAGTTCTTC. Amino acid sequence: CSVGRDIAFNEQFF. The rearrangement joins TRBV29-1 to TRBJ2-1, with D maybe TRBD1 (6 bases). The CDR3 totals 14 residues. Germline lookup yields CDR1 SQVTM and CDR2 ANQGSEA. Trimming removed 4 bases at V and 6 bases at J, with 16 bases between.